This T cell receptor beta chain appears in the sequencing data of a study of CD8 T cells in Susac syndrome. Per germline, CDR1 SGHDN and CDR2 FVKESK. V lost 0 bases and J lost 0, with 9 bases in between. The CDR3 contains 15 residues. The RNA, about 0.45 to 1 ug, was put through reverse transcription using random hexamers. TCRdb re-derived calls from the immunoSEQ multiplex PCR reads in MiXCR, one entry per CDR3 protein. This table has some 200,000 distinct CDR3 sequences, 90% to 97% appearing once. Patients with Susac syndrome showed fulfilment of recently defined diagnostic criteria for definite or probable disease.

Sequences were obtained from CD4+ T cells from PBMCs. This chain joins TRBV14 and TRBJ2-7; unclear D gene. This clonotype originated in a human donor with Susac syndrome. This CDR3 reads CASSQDLGYSYEQYF. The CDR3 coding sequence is TGTGCCAGCAGCCAAGATTTGGGTTACTCCTACGAGCAGTACTTC.